This is a list of T cell receptor beta chains from one sample in a study of cytomegalovirus exposure and HLA in healthy donors. TCRdb's copy holds only in-frame clones and misses some; the assay was immunoSEQ multiplex PCR. The table lists about 120,000 clones, 8.5% to 9% of them singletons. The sample was PBMCs. These receptors were collected from a woman in her forties in good health and CMV-seropositive. CDR3s include the opening cysteine and the closing phenylalanine or tryptophan. The D gene is left open where the match is weak. A row's size may be missing; if present it is once, few, many or a size class.

J gene: TRBJ2-4; clone size: few; V gene: TRBV5-1; D gene: -; CDR3 protein: CASSLAYIPSIQYF; CDR3 DNA: TGCGCCAGCAGCTTGGCTTACATACCCAGCATTCAGTACTTC
J gene: TRBJ1-2; clone size: -; V gene: TRBV11-2; D gene: TRBD1; CDR3 protein: CASSLGQGLGYGYTF; CDR3 DNA: TGTGCCAGCAGCTTAGGACAGGGCCTAGGATATGGCTACACCTTC
J gene: TRBJ2-1; clone size: -; V gene: TRBV2; D gene: TRBD2; CDR3 protein: CATTSGGADEQFF; CDR3 DNA: TGTGCCACTACTAGCGGGGGGGCAGATGAGCAGTTCTTC
J gene: TRBJ1-4; clone size: few; V gene: TRBV4-1; D gene: TRBD1; CDR3 protein: CASSQGGQVHEKLFF; CDR3 DNA: TGCGCCAGCAGCCAAGGGGGACAGGTCCATGAAAAACTGTTTTTT
J gene: TRBJ1-1; clone size: -; V gene: TRBV5-1; D gene: TRBD1; CDR3 protein: CASSLSGTGNTEAFF; CDR3 DNA: TGCGCCAGCAGCCTTTCTGGGACAGGGAACACTGAAGCTTTCTTT
J gene: TRBJ2-2; clone size: -; V gene: TRBV13; D gene: TRBD1; CDR3 protein: CASSQGIQGANTGELFF; CDR3 DNA: TGTGCCAGCAGCCAAGGAATTCAGGGGGCGAACACCGGGGAGCTGTTTTTT
J gene: TRBJ1-5; clone size: few; V gene: TRBV5-8; D gene: TRBD1; CDR3 protein: CASSIPGTGIAQPQHF; CDR3 DNA: TGTGCCAGCAGCATACCCGGGACAGGGATCGCTCAGCCCCAGCATTTT
J gene: TRBJ2-1; clone size: -; V gene: TRBV7-6; D gene: -; CDR3 protein: CASTGGASGPLDGQFF; CDR3 DNA: TGTGCCAGCACGGGGGGCGCGTCCGGGCCTTTAGATGGGCAGTTCTTC
J gene: TRBJ1-2; clone size: -; V gene: TRBV5-1; D gene: -; CDR3 protein: CASSLDTNYGYTF; CDR3 DNA: TGCGCCAGCAGCTTGGACACAAACTATGGCTACACCTTC
J gene: TRBJ1-5; clone size: -; V gene: TRBV19; D gene: -; CDR3 protein: CASTMGATGVYSNQPQHF; CDR3 DNA: TGTGCCAGTACCATGGGAGCGACAGGCGTATATAGCAATCAGCCCCAGCATTTT
J gene: TRBJ2-7; clone size: medium-sized; V gene: TRBV6-6; D gene: TRBD2; CDR3 protein: CASSYSETSGDEQYF; CDR3 DNA: TGTGCCAGCAGTTACTCTGAGACTAGCGGAGACGAGCAGTACTTC
J gene: TRBJ1-6; clone size: few; V gene: TRBV11-3; D gene: -; CDR3 protein: CARKIGLSSPLHF; CDR3 DNA: TGTGCCAGAAAAATTGGGCTCAGTTCACCCCTCCACTTT
J gene: TRBJ2-2; clone size: -; V gene: TRBV7-6; D gene: TRBD2; CDR3 protein: CASSLSRAGGGNTGELFF; CDR3 DNA: TGTGCCAGCAGCTTAAGTCGAGCGGGGGGCGGGAACACCGGGGAGCTGTTTTTT
J gene: TRBJ1-1; clone size: -; V gene: TRBV5-1; D gene: -; CDR3 protein: CASRPGRDTEAFF; CDR3 DNA: TGCGCCAGCCGCCCGGGAAGAGACACTGAAGCTTTCTTT
J gene: TRBJ2-2; clone size: -; V gene: TRBV10-2; D gene: -; CDR3 protein: CASSEDSIANTGELFF; CDR3 DNA: TGCGCCAGCAGTGAAGACTCTATCGCGAACACCGGGGAGCTGTTTTTT
J gene: TRBJ2-6; clone size: few; V gene: TRBV6-4; D gene: TRBD1; CDR3 protein: CASSVGTEYGANVLTF; CDR3 DNA: TGTGCCAGCAGTGTGGGGACAGAATATGGGGCCAACGTCCTGACTTTC
J gene: TRBJ1-5; clone size: few; V gene: TRBV10-3; D gene: TRBD1; CDR3 protein: CAISEPAGTGHDSNQPQHF; CDR3 DNA: TGTGCCATCAGTGAGCCTGCCGGGACAGGGCACGATAGCAATCAGCCCCAGCATTTT
J gene: TRBJ2-7; clone size: few; V gene: TRBV6-1; D gene: TRBD1; CDR3 protein: CASSDQTGGGDEQYF; CDR3 DNA: TGTGCCAGCAGTGACCAGACAGGGGGCGGGGACGAGCAGTACTTC
J gene: TRBJ1-1; clone size: -; V gene: TRBV10-3; D gene: TRBD1; CDR3 protein: CAIRAGTGGAMNTEAFF; CDR3 DNA: TGTGCCATCAGGGCCGGGACAGGGGGCGCGATGAACACTGAAGCTTTCTTT
J gene: TRBJ2-2; clone size: few; V gene: TRBV9; D gene: TRBD2; CDR3 protein: CASSVEWTSRTGELFF; CDR3 DNA: TGTGCCAGCAGCGTAGAGTGGACTAGTCGCACCGGGGAGCTGTTTTTT
J gene: TRBJ1-1; clone size: few; V gene: TRBV2; D gene: TRBD1; CDR3 protein: CASETGGGEAFF; CDR3 DNA: TGTGCCAGCGAAACAGGGGGCGGAGAAGCTTTCTTT
J gene: TRBJ2-7; clone size: few; V gene: TRBV18; D gene: TRBD1; CDR3 protein: CASSLDRGYEQYF; CDR3 DNA: TGTGCCAGCTCACTTGACAGGGGCTACGAGCAGTACTTC
J gene: TRBJ1-4; clone size: few; V gene: TRBV2; D gene: -; CDR3 protein: CASSGSAEEKLFF; CDR3 DNA: TGTGCCAGCAGTGGGTCGGCGGAAGAAAAACTGTTTTTT
J gene: TRBJ1-1; clone size: few; V gene: TRBV5-6; D gene: -; CDR3 protein: CASSLGGLNTEAFF; CDR3 DNA: TGTGCCAGCAGCTTGGGAGGGCTGAACACTGAAGCTTTCTTT
J gene: TRBJ1-1; clone size: few; V gene: TRBV6-1; D gene: TRBD1; CDR3 protein: CASPRDSNTEAFF; CDR3 DNA: TGTGCCAGCCCGAGGGACAGCAACACTGAAGCTTTCTTT
J gene: TRBJ2-1; clone size: few; V gene: TRBV27; D gene: TRBD1; CDR3 protein: CASHQGASEQFF; CDR3 DNA: TGTGCCAGCCATCAGGGGGCCAGTGAGCAGTTCTTC
J gene: TRBJ1-2; clone size: -; V gene: TRBV7-2; D gene: -; CDR3 protein: CASSLARDYGYTF; CDR3 DNA: TGTGCCAGCAGCTTAGCCAGGGACTATGGCTACACCTTC
J gene: TRBJ2-7; clone size: -; V gene: TRBV30; D gene: TRBD2; CDR3 protein: CAWTSGTSAEQYF; CDR3 DNA: TGTGCCTGGACCTCTGGGACTAGCGCCGAGCAGTACTTC
J gene: TRBJ1-1; clone size: few; V gene: TRBV6-4; D gene: TRBD1; CDR3 protein: CASRDRVPEAFF; CDR3 DNA: TGTGCCAGCCGGGACAGGGTACCTGAAGCTTTCTTT
J gene: TRBJ2-7; clone size: -; V gene: TRBV5-4; D gene: -; CDR3 protein: CASSQRVGESSEQYF; CDR3 DNA: TGTGCCAGCAGCCAGCGGGTAGGGGAGAGTTCCGAGCAGTACTTC
J gene: TRBJ2-3; clone size: -; V gene: TRBV11-2; D gene: -; CDR3 protein: CASSILGTGRTDTQYF; CDR3 DNA: TGTGCCAGCAGTATCCTGGGCACAGGGCGCACAGATACGCAGTATTTT
J gene: TRBJ1-4; clone size: -; V gene: TRBV5-4; D gene: -; CDR3 protein: CASSLTGGRFNEKLFF; CDR3 DNA: TGTGCCAGCAGCTTGACCGGGGGGAGGTTTAATGAAAAACTGTTTTTT
J gene: TRBJ1-3; clone size: few; V gene: TRBV4-1; D gene: -; CDR3 protein: CASSISTGSGNTIYF; CDR3 DNA: TGCGCCAGCAGCATTTCTACAGGATCTGGAAACACCATATATTTT
J gene: TRBJ1-5; clone size: -; V gene: TRBV18; D gene: -; CDR3 protein: CASSPGLSTNNRPQHF; CDR3 DNA: TGTGCCAGCTCACCAGGTCTTTCAACTAACAATCGGCCCCAGCATTTT
J gene: TRBJ1-6; clone size: few; V gene: TRBV10-1; D gene: -; CDR3 protein: CASIGEVSPLHF; CDR3 DNA: TGCGCCAGCATCGGGGAGGTGTCACCCCTCCACTTT
J gene: TRBJ2-2; clone size: -; V gene: TRBV27; D gene: -; CDR3 protein: CASSPWGRDTGELFF; CDR3 DNA: TGTGCCAGCAGTCCCTGGGGCCGGGACACCGGGGAGCTGTTTTTT
J gene: TRBJ1-4; clone size: -; V gene: TRBV7-2; D gene: -; CDR3 protein: CASSLDSGVTNEKLFF; CDR3 DNA: TGTGCCAGCAGCTTAGATTCAGGGGTAACTAATGAAAAACTGTTTTTT
J gene: TRBJ2-7; clone size: few; V gene: TRBV30; D gene: TRBD1; CDR3 protein: CAWSLGTGSYEQYF; CDR3 DNA: TGTGCCTGGAGCCTAGGGACAGGCTCCTACGAGCAGTACTTC
J gene: TRBJ1-4; clone size: few; V gene: TRBV6-1; D gene: -; CDR3 protein: CASSSRGLNEKLFF; CDR3 DNA: TGTGCCAGCAGTAGCAGGGGCCTTAATGAAAAACTGTTTTTT
J gene: TRBJ1-5; clone size: -; V gene: TRBV21-1; D gene: -; CDR3 protein: CASSKVKEQGRGSNQPQHF; CDR3 DNA: TGTGCCAGCAGCAAAGTGAAGGAGCAGGGGAGGGGAAGCAATCAGCCCCAGCATTTT
J gene: TRBJ2-2; clone size: -; V gene: TRBV6-6; D gene: -; CDR3 protein: CASRTTGGGTGELFF; CDR3 DNA: TGTGCCAGCAGAACGACAGGCGGCGGGACCGGGGAGCTGTTTTTT
J gene: TRBJ1-3; clone size: few; V gene: TRBV18; D gene: TRBD1; CDR3 protein: CASSPEAPGGRGNTIYF; CDR3 DNA: TGTGCCAGCTCGCCCGAAGCTCCAGGGGGGCGCGGAAACACCATATATTTT
J gene: TRBJ1-5; clone size: few; V gene: TRBV19; D gene: -; CDR3 protein: CASHAPGGSDSNQPQHF; CDR3 DNA: TGTGCCAGTCACGCCCCGGGCGGGAGTGATAGCAATCAGCCCCAGCATTTT
J gene: TRBJ2-2; clone size: few; V gene: TRBV18; D gene: -; CDR3 protein: CASSPLVISKVTGELFF; CDR3 DNA: TGTGCCAGCTCACCACTAGTTATCTCCAAAGTTACCGGGGAGCTGTTTTTT
J gene: TRBJ1-5; clone size: -; V gene: TRBV15; D gene: TRBD1; CDR3 protein: CATGGQTGQPQHF; CDR3 DNA: TGTGCCACCGGGGGACAGACAGGCCAGCCCCAGCATTTT